This T cell receptor beta chain was identified during a study of T cell responses to AZD1222 COVID-19 vaccine. The table came from immunoSEQ multiplex PCR; TCRdb's copy has only in-frame clones and leaves some out. The sample yields about 170,000 clones, around 90% seen once. The V and J ends lost 6 bases and 0 bases respectively, with 13 bases between them. The CDR3 runs to 15 residues. The germline gives CDR1 MRHNA, CDR2 SNTAGT. The count of this clone is one. Its antigen is currently unknown. General study findings and limits: Clonal diversity was possibly underestimated, and white British individuals and females predominated among donors.

Sample: peripheral blood, taken 28 days after the second dose of the MenACWY control vaccine. The TCR sequence derives from an adult who received the MenACWY meningococcal vaccine as a control. The J gene is TRBJ2-3, the V gene TRBV6-4; D is perhaps TRBD2 (5 bases). CDR3 sequence: CASSPGVASTDTQYF. CDR3 nucleotides: TGTGCCAGCAGCCCCGGGGTAGCGAGCACAGATACGCAGTATTTT.